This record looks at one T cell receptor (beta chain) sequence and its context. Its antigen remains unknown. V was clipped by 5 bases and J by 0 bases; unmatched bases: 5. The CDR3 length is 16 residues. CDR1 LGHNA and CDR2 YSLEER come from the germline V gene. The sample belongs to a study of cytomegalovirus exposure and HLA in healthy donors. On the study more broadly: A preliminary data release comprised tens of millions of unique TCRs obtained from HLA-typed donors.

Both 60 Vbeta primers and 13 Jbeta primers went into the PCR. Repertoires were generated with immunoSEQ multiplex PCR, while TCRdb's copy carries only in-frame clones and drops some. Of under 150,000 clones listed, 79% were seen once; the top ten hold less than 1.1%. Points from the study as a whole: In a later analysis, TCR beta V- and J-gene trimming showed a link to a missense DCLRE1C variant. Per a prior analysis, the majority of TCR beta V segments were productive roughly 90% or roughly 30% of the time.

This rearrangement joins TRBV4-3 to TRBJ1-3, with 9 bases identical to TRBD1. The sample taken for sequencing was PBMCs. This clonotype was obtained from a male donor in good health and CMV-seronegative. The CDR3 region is CASSYGDRVSGNTIYF. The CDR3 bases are TGCGCCAGCAGCTACGGGGACAGGGTCTCTGGAAACACCATATATTTT.